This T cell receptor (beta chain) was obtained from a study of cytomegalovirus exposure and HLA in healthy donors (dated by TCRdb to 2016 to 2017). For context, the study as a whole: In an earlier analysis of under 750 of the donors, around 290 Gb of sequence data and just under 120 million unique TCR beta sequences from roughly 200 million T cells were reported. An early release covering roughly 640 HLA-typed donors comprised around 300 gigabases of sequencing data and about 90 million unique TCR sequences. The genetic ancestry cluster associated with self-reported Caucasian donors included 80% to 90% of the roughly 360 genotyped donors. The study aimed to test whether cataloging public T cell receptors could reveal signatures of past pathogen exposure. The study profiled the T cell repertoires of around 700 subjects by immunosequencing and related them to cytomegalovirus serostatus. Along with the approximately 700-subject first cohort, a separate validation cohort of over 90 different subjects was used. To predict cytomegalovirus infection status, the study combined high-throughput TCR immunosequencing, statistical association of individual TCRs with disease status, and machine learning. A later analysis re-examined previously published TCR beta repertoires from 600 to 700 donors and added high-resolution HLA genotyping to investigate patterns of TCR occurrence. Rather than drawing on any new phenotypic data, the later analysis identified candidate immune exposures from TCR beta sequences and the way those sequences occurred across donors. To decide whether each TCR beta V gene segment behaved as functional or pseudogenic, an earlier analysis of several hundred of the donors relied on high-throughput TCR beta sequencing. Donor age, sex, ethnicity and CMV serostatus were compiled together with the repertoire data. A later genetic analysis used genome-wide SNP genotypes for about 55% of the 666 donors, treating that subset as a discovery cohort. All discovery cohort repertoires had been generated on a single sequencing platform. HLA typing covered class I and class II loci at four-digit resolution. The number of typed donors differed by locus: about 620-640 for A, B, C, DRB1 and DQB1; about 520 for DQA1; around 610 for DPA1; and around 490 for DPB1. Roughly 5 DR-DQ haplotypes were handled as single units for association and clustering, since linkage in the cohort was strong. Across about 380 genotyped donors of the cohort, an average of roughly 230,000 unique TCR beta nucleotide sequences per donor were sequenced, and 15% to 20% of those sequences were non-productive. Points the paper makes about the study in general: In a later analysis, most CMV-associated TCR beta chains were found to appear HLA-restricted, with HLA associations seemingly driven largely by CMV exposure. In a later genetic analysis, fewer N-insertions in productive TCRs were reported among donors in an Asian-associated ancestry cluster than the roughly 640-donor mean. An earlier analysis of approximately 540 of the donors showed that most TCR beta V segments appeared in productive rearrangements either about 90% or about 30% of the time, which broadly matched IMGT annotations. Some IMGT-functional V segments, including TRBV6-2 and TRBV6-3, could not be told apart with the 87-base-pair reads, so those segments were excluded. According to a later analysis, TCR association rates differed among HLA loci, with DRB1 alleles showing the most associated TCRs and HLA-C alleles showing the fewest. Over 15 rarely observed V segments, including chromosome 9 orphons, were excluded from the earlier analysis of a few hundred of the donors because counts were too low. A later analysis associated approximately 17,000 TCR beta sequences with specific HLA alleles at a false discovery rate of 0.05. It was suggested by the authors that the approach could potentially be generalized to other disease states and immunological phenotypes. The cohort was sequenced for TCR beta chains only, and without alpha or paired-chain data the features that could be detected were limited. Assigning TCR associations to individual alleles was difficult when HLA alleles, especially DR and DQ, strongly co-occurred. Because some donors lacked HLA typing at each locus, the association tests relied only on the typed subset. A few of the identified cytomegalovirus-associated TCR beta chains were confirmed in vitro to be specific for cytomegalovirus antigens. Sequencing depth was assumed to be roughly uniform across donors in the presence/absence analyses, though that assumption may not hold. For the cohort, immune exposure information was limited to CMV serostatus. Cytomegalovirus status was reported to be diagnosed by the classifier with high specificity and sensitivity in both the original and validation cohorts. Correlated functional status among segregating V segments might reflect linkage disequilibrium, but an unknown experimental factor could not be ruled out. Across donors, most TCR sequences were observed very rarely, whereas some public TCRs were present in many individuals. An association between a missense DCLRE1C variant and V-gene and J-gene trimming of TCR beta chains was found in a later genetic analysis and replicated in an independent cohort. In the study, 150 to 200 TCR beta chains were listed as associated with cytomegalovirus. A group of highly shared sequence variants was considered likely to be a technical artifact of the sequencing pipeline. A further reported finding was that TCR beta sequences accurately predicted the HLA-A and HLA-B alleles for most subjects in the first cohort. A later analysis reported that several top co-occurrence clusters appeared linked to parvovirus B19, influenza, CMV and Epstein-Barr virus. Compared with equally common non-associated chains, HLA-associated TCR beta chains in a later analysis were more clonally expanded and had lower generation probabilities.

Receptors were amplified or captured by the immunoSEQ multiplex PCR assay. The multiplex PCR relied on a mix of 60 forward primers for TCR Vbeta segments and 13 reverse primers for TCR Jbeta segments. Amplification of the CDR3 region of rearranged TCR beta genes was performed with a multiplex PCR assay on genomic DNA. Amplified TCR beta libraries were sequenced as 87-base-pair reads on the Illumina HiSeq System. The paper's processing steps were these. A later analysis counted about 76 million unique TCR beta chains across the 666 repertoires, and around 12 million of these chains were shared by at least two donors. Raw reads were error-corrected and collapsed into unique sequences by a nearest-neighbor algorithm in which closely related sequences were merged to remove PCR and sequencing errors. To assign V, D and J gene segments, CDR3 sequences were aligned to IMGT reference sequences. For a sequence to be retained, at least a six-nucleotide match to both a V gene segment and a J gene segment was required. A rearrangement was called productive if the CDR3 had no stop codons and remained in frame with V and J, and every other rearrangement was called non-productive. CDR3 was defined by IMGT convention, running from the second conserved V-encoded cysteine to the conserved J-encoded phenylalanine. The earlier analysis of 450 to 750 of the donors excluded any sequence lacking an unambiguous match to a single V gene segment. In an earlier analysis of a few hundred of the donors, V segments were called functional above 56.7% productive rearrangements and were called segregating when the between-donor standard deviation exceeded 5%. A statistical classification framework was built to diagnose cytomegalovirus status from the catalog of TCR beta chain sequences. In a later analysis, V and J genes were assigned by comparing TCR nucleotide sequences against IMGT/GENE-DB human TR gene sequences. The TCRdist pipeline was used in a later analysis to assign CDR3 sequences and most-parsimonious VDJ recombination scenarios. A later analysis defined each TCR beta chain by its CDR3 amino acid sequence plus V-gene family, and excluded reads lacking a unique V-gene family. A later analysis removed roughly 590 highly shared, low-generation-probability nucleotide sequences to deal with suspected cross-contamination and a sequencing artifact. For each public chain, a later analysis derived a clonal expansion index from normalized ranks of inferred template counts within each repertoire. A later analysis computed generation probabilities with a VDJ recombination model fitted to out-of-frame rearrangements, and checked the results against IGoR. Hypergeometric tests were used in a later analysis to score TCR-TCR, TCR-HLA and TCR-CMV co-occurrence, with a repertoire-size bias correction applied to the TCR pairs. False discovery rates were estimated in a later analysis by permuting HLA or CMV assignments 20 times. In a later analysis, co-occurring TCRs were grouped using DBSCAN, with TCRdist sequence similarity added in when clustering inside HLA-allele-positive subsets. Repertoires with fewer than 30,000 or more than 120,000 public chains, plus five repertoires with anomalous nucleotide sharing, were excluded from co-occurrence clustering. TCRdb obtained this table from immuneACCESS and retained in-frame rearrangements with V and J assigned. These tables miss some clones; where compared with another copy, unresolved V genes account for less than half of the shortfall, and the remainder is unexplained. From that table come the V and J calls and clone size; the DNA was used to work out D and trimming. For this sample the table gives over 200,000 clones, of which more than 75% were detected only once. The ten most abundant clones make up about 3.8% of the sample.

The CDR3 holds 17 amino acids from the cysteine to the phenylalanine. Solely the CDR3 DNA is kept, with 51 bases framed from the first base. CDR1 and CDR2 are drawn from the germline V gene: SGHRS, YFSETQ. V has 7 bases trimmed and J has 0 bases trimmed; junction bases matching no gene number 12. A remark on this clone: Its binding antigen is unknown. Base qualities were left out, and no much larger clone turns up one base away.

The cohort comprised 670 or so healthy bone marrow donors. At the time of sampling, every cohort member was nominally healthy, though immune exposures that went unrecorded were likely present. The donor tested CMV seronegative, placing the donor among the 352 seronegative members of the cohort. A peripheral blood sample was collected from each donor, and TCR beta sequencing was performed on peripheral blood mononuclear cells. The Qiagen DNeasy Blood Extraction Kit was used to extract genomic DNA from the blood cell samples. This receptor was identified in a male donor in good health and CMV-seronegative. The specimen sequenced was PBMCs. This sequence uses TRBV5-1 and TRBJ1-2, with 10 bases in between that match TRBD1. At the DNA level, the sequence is TGCGCCAGCCGCCAAGACAGGGGGCTCCCAGCTAACTATGGCTACACCTTC. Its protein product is CASRQDRGLPANYGYTF.